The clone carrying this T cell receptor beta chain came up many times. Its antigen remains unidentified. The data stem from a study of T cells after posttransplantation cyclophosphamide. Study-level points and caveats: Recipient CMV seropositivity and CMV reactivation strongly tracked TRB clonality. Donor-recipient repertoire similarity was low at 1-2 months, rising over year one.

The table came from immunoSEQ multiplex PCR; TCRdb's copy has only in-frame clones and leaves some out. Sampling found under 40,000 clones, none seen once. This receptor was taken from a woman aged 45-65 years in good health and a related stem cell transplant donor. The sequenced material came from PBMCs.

The CDR3 sequence: CASSLADRDYGYTF. The CDR3 region has the DNA TGCGCCAGCAGCTTGGCCGACAGGGATTATGGCTACACCTTC. The chain is built from TRBV5-1 and TRBJ1-2; 7 nucleotides match TRBD1. Trimming cost V 0 bases and J 5 bases; bases outside gene matches: 4. Germline values: CDR1 SGHRS, CDR2 YFSETQ. The CDR3 extends over 14 amino acids.